This is a list of T cell receptor beta chains from one sample in a study of cytomegalovirus exposure and HLA in healthy donors. Clones were sequenced by immunoSEQ multiplex PCR, and TCRdb holds only the in-frame ones, with some missing. The sample has some 190,000 clones; around 80% are singletons. The specimen was PBMCs. All receptors derive from a woman in her twenties or thirties in good health and CMV-seronegative. CDR3s include the opening cysteine and the closing phenylalanine or tryptophan. The D gene is left open where the match is weak. The size entry is marked missing in some rows and otherwise reads once, few, many or a size class.

D gene	clone size	V gene	J gene	CDR3 DNA	CDR3 protein
.	once	TRBV6-1	TRBJ1-2	TGTGCCAGCAGTGAAGCCGCTGGAGCTGGCTACACCTTC	CASSEAAGAGYTF
.	.	TRBV21-1	TRBJ2-2	TGTGCCAGCAGCCGCCTGAGACAGGGGTACACCGGGGAGCTGTTTTTT	CASSRLRQGYTGELFF
TRBD1	.	TRBV4-3	TRBJ1-3	TGCGCCAGCAGCCAAGCCCCTCGGTCGGCAGGGGGCGCGGGAAACACCATATATTTT	CASSQAPRSAGGAGNTIYF
.	.	TRBV2	TRBJ2-5	TGTGCCAGCAGTGAAGCGCTTGAACCAGGAGAGACCCAGTACTTC	CASSEALEPGETQYF
.	.	TRBV7-8	TRBJ1-3	TGTGCCAGCACCGCCGTTCATTCGGGTAGCACCATATATTTT	CASTAVHSGSTIYF
.	.	TRBV5-4	TRBJ2-5	TGTGCCAGCAGCTCCCAACTAGGCCAAGAGACCCAGTACTTC	CASSSQLGQETQYF
TRBD1	.	TRBV4-2	TRBJ2-1	TGTGCCAGCAGCCAAGAATCGGGACAGGGTGCCTACAATGAGCAGTTCTTC	CASSQESGQGAYNEQFF
TRBD1	.	TRBV10-1	TRBJ2-2	TGCGCCAGCAGTGAAGGACAGGTAGCCAACACCGGGGAGCTGTTTTTT	CASSEGQVANTGELFF
.	few	TRBV5-6	TRBJ1-1	TGTGCCAGCAGTAAAGGGGAGGTGAACACTGAAGCTTTCTTT	CASSKGEVNTEAFF
TRBD2	.	TRBV7-2	TRBJ2-3	TGTGCCAGCAGCTTAGATAGCGGGGGCTATAATACGCAGTATTTT	CASSLDSGGYNTQYF
.	few	TRBV11-1	TRBJ1-1	TGTGCCAGCAGCTCTTACAGGGAGAGCACTGAAGCTTTCTTT	CASSSYRESTEAFF
.	.	TRBV15	TRBJ1-1	TGTGCCACCAGCAGAGATCGGACGGGAGGATCCAAGGCTTTCTTT	CATSRDRTGGSKAFF
TRBD1	.	TRBV30	TRBJ2-7	TGTGCCTTCCGGGACAGGGCATACGAGCAGTACTTC	CAFRDRAYEQYF
TRBD1	.	TRBV18	TRBJ2-7	TGTGCCAGCTCGGTTAACCTACCCGGGACAGGGGTAATCCAGCAGTACTTC	CASSVNLPGTGVIQQYF
.	.	TRBV7-2	TRBJ2-7	TGTGCCGGCAGCTCAGTAAGGGGTCTCAGAGGAGGGGAGCAGTACTTC	CAGSSVRGLRGGEQYF